This is a list of T cell receptor beta chains from one sample in a study of blood T cell repertoires in COVID-19. Using immunoSEQ multiplex PCR, the repertoire was profiled, and TCRdb retains in-frame clones only, with some absent. The sample has some 360,000 clones, roughly nine tenths seen once. The source material was peripheral blood. The receptors here all came from a woman in her fifties or sixties with COVID-19, enrolled during active disease. Each CDR3 is given with its conserved first and last residue. A D gene is named only where the DNA matches it firmly. Clone size appears in some rows only: once, few, many, or a class for an expanded clone.

abundance	v_gene	j_gene	d_gene	CDR3nt	CDR3aa
NA	TRBV5-1	TRBJ1-2	NA	TGCGCCAGCCTCCCCGGTGGCGGGGGCAACTATGGCTACACCTTC	CASLPGGGGNYGYTF
NA	TRBV7-8	TRBJ2-7	TRBD1	TGTGCCAGCAGCTTAGGGGGGACAGGGACCTACGAGCAGTACTTC	CASSLGGTGTYEQYF
NA	TRBV19	TRBJ2-3	TRBD1	TGTGCCAGTAGTCACGACAGGGGAAGCACAGATACGCAGTATTTT	CASSHDRGSTDTQYF
NA	TRBV5-4	TRBJ2-5	TRBD2	TGTGCCAGCAGCTCCCCGGGACTAGCGGGGTACCAAGAGACCCAGTACTTC	CASSSPGLAGYQETQYF
NA	TRBV11-2	TRBJ1-4	TRBD1	TGTGCCAGCAGCTTACAGGGACAGGGGAGAAATGAAAAACTGTTTTTT	CASSLQGQGRNEKLFF
once	TRBV14	TRBJ1-3	TRBD1	TGTGCCAGCAGCCTGAGGACAGGGCGAAACACCATATATTTT	CASSLRTGRNTIYF
NA	TRBV6-5	TRBJ1-1	NA	TGTGCCAGCACATTCTGGTCAGATGAAGCTTTCTTT	CASTFWSDEAFF
NA	TRBV19	TRBJ1-6	NA	TGTGCCAGTAGTATTGGGGCGCGATACAATTCACCCCTCCACTTT	CASSIGARYNSPLHF
NA	TRBV4-2	TRBJ1-3	NA	TGTGCCAGCAGCCAAGGAGATTCAGGCTCTGGAAACACCATATATTTT	CASSQGDSGSGNTIYF
NA	TRBV21-1	TRBJ1-1	NA	TGTGCCAGCAAGTCCCAGCAGGGGAACACTGAAGCTTTCTTT	CASKSQQGNTEAFF
NA	TRBV2	TRBJ1-2	NA	TGTGCCATCCTCGGGAGGGTCTCCGCGGGTGGCTACACCTTC	CAILGRVSAGGYTF
NA	TRBV2	TRBJ1-3	TRBD1	TGTGCCAGCAGTTCCCAGGGGGCGCGTGGAAACACCATATATTTT	CASSSQGARGNTIYF
NA	TRBV7-9	TRBJ2-5	NA	TGTGCCAGCAGCTTAGAGGGGTTTTGGGAGACCCAGTACTTC	CASSLEGFWETQYF
NA	TRBV10-3	TRBJ1-1	TRBD1	TGTGCCATCAGTGACCGGGACAGGTCGAACACTGAAGCTTTCTTT	CAISDRDRSNTEAFF
NA	TRBV10-2	TRBJ1-6	TRBD1	TGCGCCAGCAAAGAGGGACAGGGGAATTCACCCCTCCACTTT	CASKEGQGNSPLHF
NA	TRBV6-5	TRBJ1-2	NA	TGTGCCATCAACGGAGAGGATGGCTACACCTTC	CAINGEDGYTF
NA	TRBV6-5	TRBJ1-2	TRBD1	TGTGCCAGCAGCGCAGGGGGCTCCTATGGCTACACCTTC	CASSAGGSYGYTF
few	TRBV6-5	TRBJ1-2	TRBD1	TGTGCCAGCAGTTACTCGACAGGGCCCTACTATGGCTACACCTTC	CASSYSTGPYYGYTF
NA	TRBV28	TRBJ1-1	NA	TGTGCCAGCAGTTTCGGTATAGCGAACACTGAAGCTTTCTTT	CASSFGIANTEAFF
once	TRBV24-1	TRBJ1-1	NA	TGTGCCACCAGTGATCGCGCCCGGGATTTGAACACTGAAGCTTTCTTT	CATSDRARDLNTEAFF
NA	TRBV18	TRBJ1-5	TRBD1	TGTGCCAGCTCGATAGGACAGGGCGGGAGCAATCAGCCCCAGCATTTT	CASSIGQGGSNQPQHF
NA	TRBV7-2	TRBJ1-3	TRBD1	TGTGCCAGCAGCACGACAGGGAGGCGAAACACCATATATTTT	CASSTTGRRNTIYF
NA	TRBV7-3	TRBJ2-5	NA	TGTGCCAGCAGCCCTCAGCGGCAAGAGACCCAGTACTTC	CASSPQRQETQYF
NA	TRBV5-1	TRBJ1-2	NA	TGCGCCAGCAGCTTCGACAGACAGAGTCTCTATGGCTACACCTTC	CASSFDRQSLYGYTF
NA	TRBV9	TRBJ2-7	TRBD1	TGTGCCAGCAGCGTAGGGGACAGGGACTACGAGCAGTACTTC	CASSVGDRDYEQYF
NA	TRBV28	TRBJ1-5	NA	TGTGCCAGCAGTTTAGGCACACAACATCAGCCCCAGCATTTT	CASSLGTQHQPQHF
NA	TRBV18	TRBJ1-3	TRBD1	TGTGCCAGCTCACCCCCAGGGGGAGGAAACACCATATATTTT	CASSPPGGGNTIYF
NA	TRBV5-1	TRBJ1-1	NA	TGCGCCAGCAGCTTGGCAGGGGCGAACACTGAAGCTTTCTTT	CASSLAGANTEAFF
NA	TRBV19	TRBJ1-2	NA	TGTGCCAGTAGTATCCCCCCCGGGGGCTACACCTTC	CASSIPPGGYTF
NA	TRBV27	TRBJ2-2	NA	TGTGCCAGCAGCCTCCGGTTTTCGAGCCCCGGGGAGCTGTTTTTT	CASSLRFSSPGELFF
NA	TRBV19	TRBJ1-2	NA	TGTGCCACCTCCCGGCAGGGGACCTACGGCTACACCTTC	CATSRQGTYGYTF
few	TRBV29-1	TRBJ1-3	NA	TGCAGCGTTGAAGGGAGCTCCGGAAACACCATATATTTT	CSVEGSSGNTIYF
NA	TRBV19	TRBJ1-4	TRBD1	TGTGCCAGTAGTTCCGGACAGGCTAATGAAAAACTGTTTTTT	CASSSGQANEKLFF
NA	TRBV6-6	TRBJ2-2	TRBD1	TGTGCCAGCAGTCCCCGGACAGGGCCGATTAACACCGGGGAGCTGTTTTTT	CASSPRTGPINTGELFF
NA	TRBV9	TRBJ2-2	NA	TGTGCCAGCAGCCCTCCCCCTTTGATGCGCGGGGAGCTGTTTTTT	CASSPPPLMRGELFF
once	TRBV7-3	TRBJ2-3	NA	TGTGCCAGCAGCACTTACTCTACTACGCAGTATTTT	CASSTYSTTQYF
NA	TRBV5-1	TRBJ1-2	NA	TGCGCCAGCAGCTTGGGGACGCAAGGGGGAGATGGCTACACCTTC	CASSLGTQGGDGYTF
NA	TRBV5-1	TRBJ2-7	TRBD1	TGCGCCAGCAGCTTGGCCTTCGGACAGGGGGCCTACGAGCAGTACTTC	CASSLAFGQGAYEQYF
once	TRBV29-1	TRBJ1-2	TRBD1	TGCAGCGTTGAACTTTTTGACAGGGCTTATAACTATGGCTACACCTTC	CSVELFDRAYNYGYTF
NA	TRBV12-5	TRBJ2-2	NA	TGTGCTAGTGGTTTTTCCCCGAAATACAGGGATCCCGGGGAGCTGTTTTTT	CASGFSPKYRDPGELFF
few	TRBV6-5	TRBJ1-6	NA	TGTGCCAGCAGGGCGGGGGAATATTCACCCCTCCACTTT	CASRAGEYSPLHF
NA	TRBV5-1	TRBJ2-3	TRBD2	TGCGCCAGCAGCTCGCAGCCACGGACTAGCGGGGCAACAGATACGCAGTATTTT	CASSSQPRTSGATDTQYF
NA	TRBV7-8	TRBJ2-5	TRBD1	TGTGCCAGCAGCCGAACGGGACAGCTCCAAGAGACCCAGTACTTC	CASSRTGQLQETQYF
few	TRBV19	TRBJ1-5	NA	TGTGCCAGTAGTATGTCGGGGGGCAATCAGCCCCAGCATTTT	CASSMSGGNQPQHF
NA	TRBV9	TRBJ2-5	TRBD2	TGTGCCAGCACCAGTGGACTAGCGGGGACAGAGACCCAGTACTTC	CASTSGLAGTETQYF
NA	TRBV3-1/TRBV3-2	TRBJ1-6	NA	TGTGCCAGCAGCCACTATTCGGATAATTCACCCCTCCACTTT	CASSHYSDNSPLHF
NA	TRBV2	TRBJ1-5	TRBD1	TGTGCCAGCAGGGAGGGGACAGGCGGGAAGCCCCAGCATTTT	CASREGTGGKPQHF
NA	TRBV5-8	TRBJ1-3	NA	TGTGCCAGCAGCCGGGTGGCTCGATCTGGAAACACCATATATTTT	CASSRVARSGNTIYF
NA	TRBV5-6	TRBJ2-5	NA	TGTGCCAGCAGCTCCTTCCAAGAGACCCAGTACTTC	CASSSFQETQYF
NA	TRBV2	TRBJ2-7	TRBD2	TGTGCCAGCAGTCATCTAGCGGGGGGGGCCTACGAGCAGTACTTC	CASSHLAGGAYEQYF
NA	TRBV6-6	TRBJ2-2	NA	TGTGCCAGCAGTTCCTCCGGGACAAAAAACACCGGGGAGCTGTTTTTT	CASSSSGTKNTGELFF
NA	TRBV6-1	TRBJ1-4	NA	TGTGCCAGCAGTGAAGTAATCAGGAGGGTAAAACTGTTTTTT	CASSEVIRRVKLFF
NA	TRBV7-2	TRBJ2-2	NA	TGTGCCAGCAGCACCTTCAGGGGCGTCACCGGGGAGCTGTTTTTT	CASSTFRGVTGELFF